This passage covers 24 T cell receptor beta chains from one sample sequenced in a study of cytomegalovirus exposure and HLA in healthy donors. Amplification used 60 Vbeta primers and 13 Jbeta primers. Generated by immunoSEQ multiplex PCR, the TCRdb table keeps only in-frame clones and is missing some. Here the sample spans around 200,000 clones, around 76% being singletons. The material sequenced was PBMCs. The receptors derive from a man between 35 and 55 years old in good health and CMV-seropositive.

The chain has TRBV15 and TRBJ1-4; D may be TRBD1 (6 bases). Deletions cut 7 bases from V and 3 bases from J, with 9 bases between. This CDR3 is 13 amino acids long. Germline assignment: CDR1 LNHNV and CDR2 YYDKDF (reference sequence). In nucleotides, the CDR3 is TGTGCCACCAAACAGGGAGCTAATGAAAAACTGTTTTTT. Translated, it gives CATKQGANEKLFF. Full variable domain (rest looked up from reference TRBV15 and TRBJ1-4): DAMVIQNPRYQVTQFGKPVTLSCSQTLNHNVMYWYQQKSSQAPKLLFHYYDKDFNNEADTPDNFQSRRPNTSFCFLDIRSPGLGDTAMYLCATKQGANEKLFFGSGTQLSVL.

CDR3 sequence (DNA): TGTGCCAGCTCTACGAGGACAGGGAATTCCTACGAGCAGTACTTC. Translation gives CASSTRTGNSYEQYF. The V call is TRBV18, the J call TRBJ2-7; 8 nucleotides match TRBD1. The germline CDR1 and CDR2 sequences are KGHSH and LQKENI. This CDR3 has 15 amino acids. With 6 bases clipped from V and 1 base from J, the junction kept 8 bases outside the gene matches.

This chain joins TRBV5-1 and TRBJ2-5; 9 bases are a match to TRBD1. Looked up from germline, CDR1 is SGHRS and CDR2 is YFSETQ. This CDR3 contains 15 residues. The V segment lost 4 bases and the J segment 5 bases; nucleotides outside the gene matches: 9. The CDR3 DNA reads TGCGCCAGCAGCCTTCCGACAGGGGGAGGGGAGACCCAGTACTTC. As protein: CASSLPTGGGETQYF.

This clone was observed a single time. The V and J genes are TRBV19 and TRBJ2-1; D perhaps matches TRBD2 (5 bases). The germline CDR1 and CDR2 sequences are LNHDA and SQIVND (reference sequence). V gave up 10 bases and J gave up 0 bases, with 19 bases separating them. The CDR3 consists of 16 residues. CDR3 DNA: TGTGCCACTTCGGGTTTAGCGCTCGGCTCCTACAATGAGCAGTTCTTC. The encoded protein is CATSGLALGSYNEQFF.

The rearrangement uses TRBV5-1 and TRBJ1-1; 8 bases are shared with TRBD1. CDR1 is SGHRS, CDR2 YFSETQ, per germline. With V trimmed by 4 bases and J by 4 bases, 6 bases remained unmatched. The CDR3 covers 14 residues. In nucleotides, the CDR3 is TGCGCCAGCAGCGAACAAACAGGGGGCACTGAAGCTTTCTTT. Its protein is CASSEQTGGTEAFF.

As DNA, the CDR3 is TGTGCCAGCAGAGGACAGGGGTCGGTGAGCACTGAAGCTTTCTTT. Amino acids: CASRGQGSVSTEAFF. The chain combines TRBV7-2 with TRBJ1-1; 9 bases fit TRBD1. CDR3 length equals 15 residues. Losses at the gene ends were 6 bases for V and 4 bases for J; bases not matched to a gene: 9. CDR1 and CDR2 (germline): SGHTA, FQGNSA.

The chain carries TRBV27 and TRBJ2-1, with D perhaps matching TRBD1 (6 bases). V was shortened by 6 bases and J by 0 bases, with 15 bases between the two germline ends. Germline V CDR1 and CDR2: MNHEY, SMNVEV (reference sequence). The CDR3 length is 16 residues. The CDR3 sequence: CASRYLQDSSYNEQFF. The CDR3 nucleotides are TGTGCCAGCAGATACTTACAGGACAGCTCCTACAATGAGCAGTTCTTC.

The CDR3 region has the DNA TGTGCCAGCAGTCTAGGGACTAGCGGCTACGAGCAGTACTTC. It is translated as CASSLGTSGYEQYF. The chain joins TRBV27 to TRBJ2-7; TRBD2 agrees at 11 bases. Germline V gives CDR1 MNHEY, CDR2 SMNVEV (reference sequence). V trimming: 5 bases; J trimming: 3 bases; junction bases outside the gene matches: 3. The CDR3 extends over 14 amino acids.

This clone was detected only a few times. CDR3 loop: CASSNPGTGEAEAFF. The CDR3 DNA reads as TGTGCCAGCAGCAACCCCGGGACAGGGGAAGCTGAAGCTTTCTTT. The chain combines TRBV6-5 with TRBJ1-1; TRBD1 matches at 10 bases. CDR3 length equals 15 residues. Germline CDR1 is MNHEY and CDR2 is SVGAGI. The trim removed 6 bases at V and 6 bases at J, leaving 10 bases unmatched.

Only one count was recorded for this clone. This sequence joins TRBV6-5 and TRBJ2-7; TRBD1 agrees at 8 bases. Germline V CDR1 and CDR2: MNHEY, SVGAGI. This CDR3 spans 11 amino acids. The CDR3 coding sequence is TGTACGACAGGACAGGGCGACGAGCAGTACGTC. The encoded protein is CTTGQGDEQYV.

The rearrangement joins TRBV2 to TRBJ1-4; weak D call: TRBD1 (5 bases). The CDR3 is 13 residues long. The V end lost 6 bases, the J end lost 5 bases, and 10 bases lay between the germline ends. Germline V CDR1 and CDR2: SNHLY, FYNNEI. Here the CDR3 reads CASRAGNNEKLFF. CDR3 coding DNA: TGTGCCAGCAGGGCAGGGAACAATGAAAAACTGTTTTTT.

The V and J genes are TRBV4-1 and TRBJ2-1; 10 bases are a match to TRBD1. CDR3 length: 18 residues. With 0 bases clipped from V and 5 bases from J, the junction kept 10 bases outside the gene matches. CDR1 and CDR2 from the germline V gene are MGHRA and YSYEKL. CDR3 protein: CASSQEERRGQGHNEQFF. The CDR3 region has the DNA TGCGCCAGCAGCCAAGAGGAACGCCGGGGACAGGGGCACAATGAGCAGTTCTTC.

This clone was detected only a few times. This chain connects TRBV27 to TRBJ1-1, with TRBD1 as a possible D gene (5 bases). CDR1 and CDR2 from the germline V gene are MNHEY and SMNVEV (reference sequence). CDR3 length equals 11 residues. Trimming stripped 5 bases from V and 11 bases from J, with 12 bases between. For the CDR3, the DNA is TGTGCCAGCAGTGGACACCATCGGGCTTTCTTT. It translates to CASSGHHRAFF.

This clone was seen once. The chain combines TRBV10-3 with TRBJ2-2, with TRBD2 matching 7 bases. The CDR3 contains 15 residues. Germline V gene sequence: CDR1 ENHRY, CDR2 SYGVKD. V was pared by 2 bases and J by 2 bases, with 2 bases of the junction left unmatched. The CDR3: CAISETSANTGELFF. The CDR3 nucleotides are TGTGCCATCAGTGAGACTAGCGCAAACACCGGGGAGCTGTTTTTT.

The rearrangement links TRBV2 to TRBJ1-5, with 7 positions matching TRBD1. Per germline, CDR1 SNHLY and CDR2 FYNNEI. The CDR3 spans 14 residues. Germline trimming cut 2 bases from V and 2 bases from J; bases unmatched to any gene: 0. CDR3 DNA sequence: TGTGCCAGCAGTGAACAGGGGGGCAATCAGCCCCAGCATTTT. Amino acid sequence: CASSEQGGNQPQHF. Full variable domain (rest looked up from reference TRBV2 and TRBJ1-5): EPEVTQTPSHQVTQMGQEVILRCVPISNHLYFYWYRQILGQKVEFLVSFYNNEISEKSEIFDDQFSVERPDGSNFTLKIRSTKLEDSAMYFCASSEQGGNQPQHFGDGTRLSIL.

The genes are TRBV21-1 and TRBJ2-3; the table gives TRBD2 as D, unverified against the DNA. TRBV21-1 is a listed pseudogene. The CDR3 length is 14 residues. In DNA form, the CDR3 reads TGTGCCAGCAGCCTTCGGTCTTGCACAGATACGCAGTATTTT. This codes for CASSLRSCTDTQYF.

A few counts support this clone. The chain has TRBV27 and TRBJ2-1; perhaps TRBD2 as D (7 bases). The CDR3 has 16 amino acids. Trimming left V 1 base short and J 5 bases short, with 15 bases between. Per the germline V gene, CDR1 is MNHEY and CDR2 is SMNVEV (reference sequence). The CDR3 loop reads CASSLWWEGGDNEQFF. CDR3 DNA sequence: TGTGCCAGCAGTTTATGGTGGGAGGGGGGGGACAATGAGCAGTTCTTC.

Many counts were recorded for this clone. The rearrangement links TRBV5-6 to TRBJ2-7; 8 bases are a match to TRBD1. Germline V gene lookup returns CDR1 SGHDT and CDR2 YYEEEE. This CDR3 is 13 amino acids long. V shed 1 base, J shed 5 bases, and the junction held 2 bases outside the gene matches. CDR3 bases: TGTGCCAGCAGCTTGTGGACAGGGAACGAGCAGTACTTC. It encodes CASSLWTGNEQYF.

Written as DNA, the CDR3 is TGCGCCAGCACCCCGGGACAGGGGGCGTGGAACTATGGCTACACCTTC. Translating it yields CASTPGQGAWNYGYTF. J is TRBJ1-2 and V is TRBV5-1; the match to TRBD1 covers 12 bases. Germline CDR1 is SGHRS and CDR2 is YFSETQ. This CDR3 is built from 16 residues. Germline trimming cut 6 bases from V and 2 bases from J; bases unmatched to any gene: 8.

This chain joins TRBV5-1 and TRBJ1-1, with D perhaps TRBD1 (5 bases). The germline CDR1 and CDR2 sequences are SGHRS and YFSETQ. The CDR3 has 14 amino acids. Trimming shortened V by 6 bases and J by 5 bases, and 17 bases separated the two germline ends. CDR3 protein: CASTLSQGTTEAFF. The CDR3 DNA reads TGCGCCAGCACCCTTAGTCAGGGAACGACTGAAGCTTTCTTT. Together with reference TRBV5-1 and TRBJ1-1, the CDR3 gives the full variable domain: KAGVTQTPRYLIKTRGQQVTLSCSPISGHRSVSWYQQTPGQGLQFLFEYFSETQRNKGNFPGRFSGRQFSNSRSEMNVSTLELGDSALYLCASTLSQGTTEAFFGQGTRLTVV.

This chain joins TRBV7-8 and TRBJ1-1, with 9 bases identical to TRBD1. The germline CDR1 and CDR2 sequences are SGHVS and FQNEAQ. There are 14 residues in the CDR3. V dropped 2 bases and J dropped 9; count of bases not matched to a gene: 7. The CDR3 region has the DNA TGTGCCAGCAGCTTACGGGGGACAGGGCCCCAAGCTTTCTTT. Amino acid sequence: CASSLRGTGPQAFF.

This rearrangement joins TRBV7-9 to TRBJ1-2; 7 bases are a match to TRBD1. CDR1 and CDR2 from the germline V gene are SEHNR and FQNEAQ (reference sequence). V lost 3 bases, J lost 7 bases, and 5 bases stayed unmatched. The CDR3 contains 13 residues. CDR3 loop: CASSFGTEVGYTF. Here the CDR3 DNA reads TGTGCCAGCAGCTTCGGGACAGAGGTTGGCTACACCTTC. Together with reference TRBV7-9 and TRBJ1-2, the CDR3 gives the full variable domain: DTGVSQNPRHKITKRGQNVTFRCDPISEHNRLYWYRQTLGQGPEFLTYFQNEAQLEKSRLLSDRFSAERPKGSFSTLEIQRTEQGDSAMYLCASSFGTEVGYTFGSGTRLTVV.

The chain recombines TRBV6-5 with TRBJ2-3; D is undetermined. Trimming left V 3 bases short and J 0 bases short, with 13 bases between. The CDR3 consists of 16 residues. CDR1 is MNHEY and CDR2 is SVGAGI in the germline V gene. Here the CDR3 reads CASSYLAPASTDTQYF. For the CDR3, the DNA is TGTGCCAGCAGTTATCTGGCTCCCGCTAGCACAGATACGCAGTATTTT.

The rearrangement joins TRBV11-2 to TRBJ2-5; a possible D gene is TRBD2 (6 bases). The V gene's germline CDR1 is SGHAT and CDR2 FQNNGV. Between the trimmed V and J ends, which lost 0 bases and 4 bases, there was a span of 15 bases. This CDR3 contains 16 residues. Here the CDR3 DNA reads TGTGCCAGCAGCTTAGATAGCCAATGGGGAGGAGAGACCCAGTACTTC. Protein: CASSLDSQWGGETQYF. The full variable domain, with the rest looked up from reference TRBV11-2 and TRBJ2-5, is EAGVAQSPRYKIIEKRQSVAFWCNPISGHATLYWYQQILGQGPKLLIQFQNNGVVDDSQLPKDRFSAERLKGVDSTLKIQPAKLEDSAVYLCASSLDSQWGGETQYFGPGTRLLVL.